This entry describes one TCR beta chain. As yet, its antigen is unknown. Single viable CD3+CD4+CD8-CD45RO+ cells were sorted as the memory CD4+ T cells. After thawing, CD4+ T cells were positively selected. Method: immunoSEQ multiplex PCR; TCRdb's copy keeps in-frame clones and lacks some. The table lists approximately 49,000 clones, roughly 80% of them singletons. The V gene end was trimmed by 0 bases and the J gene end by 4 bases; junction bases not matched to a gene: 7. The CDR3 consists of 18 residues. Germline-derived CDR1 and CDR2 are MNHNS and SASEGT. The data originate from a study of memory CD4+ T cells and cytomegalovirus serostatus. Study-level background: Healthy Belgian adult donors included roughly nine CMV-positive and 24 CMV-negative people. General observations from the study: About 40% of the roughly 160 known CMV-associated TCRbeta sequences appeared in CD4+ memory.

The TCR originated in an adult in good health and CMV-seronegative. The sequenced sample was memory CD4+ T cells from blood. The V gene is TRBV6-1, the J gene TRBJ2-3; 13 bases are shared with TRBD2. This CDR3 is CASSEAGLAGSGPDTQYF. In DNA form, the CDR3 reads TGTGCCAGCAGTGAAGCGGGACTAGCGGGGTCCGGACCAGATACGCAGTATTTT.